This is a list of T cell receptor beta chains from one sample in a study of beta chain features in type 1 diabetes. The assay was immunoSEQ multiplex PCR, and TCRdb's table has in-frame clones only and misses some. This table has around 280,000 clones, over 12% appearing once. Specimen: naive CD4+ T cells from blood. These receptor sequences come from a man between 18 and 29 years old with type 1 diabetes. Each CDR3 is given with its conserved first and last residue. Each record gives: D gene, clone size, V gene, J gene, CDR3 protein, CDR3 DNA. A D gene is named only where the DNA matches it firmly. Some rows mark clone size as missing; the rest say once, few, many or name a class of expanded clone.

D gene: TRBD2; clone size: -; V gene: TRBV9; J gene: TRBJ2-1; CDR3 protein: CASSYRGGWSGGGYNEQFF; CDR3 DNA: TGTGCCAGCAGCTACCGCGGCGGGTGGAGCGGGGGCGGCTACAATGAGCAGTTCTTC
D gene: -; clone size: -; V gene: TRBV4-1; J gene: TRBJ2-3; CDR3 protein: CASSQGSAGGATDTQYF; CDR3 DNA: TGCGCCAGCAGCCAAGGGTCGGCAGGAGGGGCCACAGATACGCAGTATTTT
D gene: -; clone size: few; V gene: TRBV30; J gene: TRBJ1-5; CDR3 protein: CAWSVRGNQPQHF; CDR3 DNA: TGTGCCTGGAGTGTACGGGGAAATCAGCCCCAGCATTTT
D gene: TRBD1; clone size: few; V gene: TRBV6-6; J gene: TRBJ2-7; CDR3 protein: CASSSGTGYYEQYF; CDR3 DNA: TGTGCCAGCAGCTCCGGGACAGGATACTACGAGCAGTACTTC
D gene: -; clone size: few; V gene: TRBV6-5; J gene: TRBJ2-7; CDR3 protein: CASSYFPGNEQYF; CDR3 DNA: TGTGCCAGCAGTTACTTCCCAGGGAACGAGCAGTACTTC
D gene: TRBD2; clone size: few; V gene: TRBV5-4; J gene: TRBJ2-5; CDR3 protein: CASSLRLAKETQYF; CDR3 DNA: TGTGCCAGCAGCTTAAGACTAGCCAAAGAGACCCAGTACTTC
D gene: -; clone size: few; V gene: TRBV28; J gene: TRBJ1-2; CDR3 protein: CASTLAFRGNGYTF; CDR3 DNA: TGTGCCAGCACCCTGGCGTTTCGGGGGAATGGCTACACCTTC
D gene: TRBD1; clone size: -; V gene: TRBV28; J gene: TRBJ2-7; CDR3 protein: CASSGQGYEQYF; CDR3 DNA: TGTGCCAGCAGCGGACAGGGCTACGAGCAGTACTTC
D gene: -; clone size: few; V gene: TRBV29-1; J gene: TRBJ1-1; CDR3 protein: CSVDLGAGNTEAFF; CDR3 DNA: TGCAGCGTTGATTTGGGGGCAGGGAACACTGAAGCTTTCTTT
D gene: -; clone size: few; V gene: TRBV14; J gene: TRBJ2-1; CDR3 protein: CASSQGGGAYDEQFF; CDR3 DNA: TGTGCCAGCAGCCAAGGAGGGGGGGCCTACGATGAGCAGTTCTTC
D gene: TRBD2; clone size: few; V gene: TRBV5-4; J gene: TRBJ2-5; CDR3 protein: CASSLTSGTRETQYF; CDR3 DNA: TGTGCCAGCAGCCTGACTAGCGGGACTCGAGAGACCCAGTACTTC
D gene: -; clone size: -; V gene: TRBV2; J gene: TRBJ1-2; CDR3 protein: CASSESTGRTYGYTF; CDR3 DNA: TGTGCCAGCAGTGAATCCACAGGACGGACCTATGGCTACACCTTC
D gene: TRBD2; clone size: -; V gene: TRBV28; J gene: TRBJ2-2; CDR3 protein: CASEPPAGGLAGGVTGELFF; CDR3 DNA: TGTGCCAGCGAACCCCCCGCGGGGGGACTAGCGGGGGGTGTCACCGGGGAGCTGTTTTTT
D gene: TRBD1; clone size: -; V gene: TRBV12-5; J gene: TRBJ1-1; CDR3 protein: CASGLGQGMRTEAFF; CDR3 DNA: TGTGCTAGTGGTTTGGGACAGGGGATGAGGACTGAAGCTTTCTTT
D gene: TRBD1; clone size: -; V gene: TRBV28; J gene: TRBJ1-2; CDR3 protein: CASSFGTGFMEGYTF; CDR3 DNA: TGTGCCAGCAGTTTCGGGACAGGGTTTATGGAAGGCTACACCTTC
D gene: -; clone size: few; V gene: TRBV28; J gene: TRBJ2-7; CDR3 protein: CASSPLGYDEQYF; CDR3 DNA: TGTGCCAGCAGTCCCCTCGGTTATGACGAGCAGTACTTC
D gene: TRBD1; clone size: -; V gene: TRBV28; J gene: TRBJ1-2; CDR3 protein: CASSTRDREVTSGYTF; CDR3 DNA: TGTGCCAGCAGTACACGGGACAGGGAAGTCACTAGTGGCTACACCTTC
D gene: TRBD1; clone size: -; V gene: TRBV6-5; J gene: TRBJ1-2; CDR3 protein: CASSPPEGGAGYTF; CDR3 DNA: TGTGCCAGCAGCCCCCCCGAAGGGGGCGCGGGCTACACCTTC
D gene: -; clone size: -; V gene: TRBV19; J gene: TRBJ2-7; CDR3 protein: CASSTTTLPDGLRGQYF; CDR3 DNA: TGTGCCAGTAGTACGACAACCCTACCGGACGGATTAAGGGGGCAGTACTTC
D gene: -; clone size: few; V gene: TRBV4-3; J gene: TRBJ2-1; CDR3 protein: CASSQDTGPFTSYNEQFF; CDR3 DNA: TGCGCCAGCAGCCAAGATACAGGGCCATTTACCTCCTACAATGAGCAGTTCTTC
D gene: -; clone size: few; V gene: TRBV19; J gene: TRBJ2-3; CDR3 protein: CASSNRQISTDTQYF; CDR3 DNA: TGTGCCAGTAGTAACCGACAGATTAGCACAGATACGCAGTATTTT
D gene: -; clone size: -; V gene: TRBV7-2; J gene: TRBJ2-3; CDR3 protein: CASSLTPGTQYF; CDR3 DNA: TGTGCCAGCAGCTTAACTCCCGGGACGCAGTATTTT
D gene: -; clone size: few; V gene: TRBV28; J gene: TRBJ1-1; CDR3 protein: CASSTGQKNTEAFF; CDR3 DNA: TGTGCCAGCAGTACCGGACAGAAGAACACTGAAGCTTTCTTT
D gene: -; clone size: -; V gene: TRBV28; J gene: TRBJ1-1; CDR3 protein: CASRLQGTEAFF; CDR3 DNA: TGTGCCAGCAGGTTACAGGGAACTGAAGCTTTCTTT
D gene: TRBD1; clone size: -; V gene: TRBV7-2; J gene: TRBJ1-2; CDR3 protein: CASSLVGTGGEYGYTF; CDR3 DNA: TGTGCCAGCAGCTTAGTCGGGACAGGGGGCGAATATGGCTACACCTTC
D gene: -; clone size: few; V gene: TRBV6-5; J gene: TRBJ1-6; CDR3 protein: CASSYRERLNSPLHF; CDR3 DNA: TGTGCCAGCAGTTATCGGGAAAGGTTAAATTCACCCCTCCACTTT
D gene: TRBD1; clone size: -; V gene: TRBV27; J gene: TRBJ1-1; CDR3 protein: CASRRDRVFDTEAFF; CDR3 DNA: TGTGCCAGCAGAAGGGACAGGGTATTTGACACTGAAGCTTTCTTT
D gene: TRBD2; clone size: -; V gene: TRBV7-9; J gene: TRBJ2-1; CDR3 protein: CASSFGGGGLNNEQFF; CDR3 DNA: TGTGCCAGCAGCTTTGGCGGGGGAGGCCTAAACAATGAGCAGTTCTTC
D gene: TRBD2; clone size: few; V gene: TRBV7-2; J gene: TRBJ2-3; CDR3 protein: CASSLKASGDSTDTQYF; CDR3 DNA: TGTGCCAGCAGCTTAAAGGCTAGCGGGGATAGCACAGATACGCAGTATTTT
D gene: TRBD1; clone size: few; V gene: TRBV6-1; J gene: TRBJ2-2; CDR3 protein: CASTRTGNTGELFF; CDR3 DNA: TGTGCCAGCACTCGGACAGGGAACACCGGGGAGCTGTTTTTT
D gene: TRBD2; clone size: few; V gene: TRBV28; J gene: TRBJ2-1; CDR3 protein: CASRSAASGSSYNEQFF; CDR3 DNA: TGTGCCAGCAGGAGCGCGGCTAGCGGGAGCTCCTACAATGAGCAGTTCTTC
D gene: -; clone size: -; V gene: TRBV6-5; J gene: TRBJ1-2; CDR3 protein: CASALNRNYGYTF; CDR3 DNA: TGTGCCAGCGCCCTGAACAGAAACTATGGCTACACCTTC
D gene: -; clone size: -; V gene: TRBV25-1; J gene: TRBJ1-4; CDR3 protein: CASSERQGSEKLFF; CDR3 DNA: TGTGCCAGCAGTGAACGGCAGGGTTCCGAAAAACTGTTTTTT
D gene: TRBD2; clone size: once; V gene: TRBV29-1; J gene: TRBJ2-7; CDR3 protein: CSVGGGRHREQYF; CDR3 DNA: TGCAGCGTCGGGGGGGGTAGGCATCGCGAGCAGTACTTC
D gene: -; clone size: -; V gene: TRBV10-3; J gene: TRBJ1-2; CDR3 protein: CAISGTATEGYTF; CDR3 DNA: TGTGCCATCAGTGGGACAGCCACGGAGGGCTACACCTTC
D gene: -; clone size: few; V gene: TRBV18; J gene: TRBJ1-1; CDR3 protein: CASSPSAGDTEAFF; CDR3 DNA: TGTGCCAGCTCACCATCCGCGGGGGATACTGAAGCTTTCTTT
D gene: -; clone size: -; V gene: TRBV28; J gene: TRBJ2-1; CDR3 protein: CASSGTLRAFF; CDR3 DNA: TGTGCCAGCAGCGGGACTTTGAGGGCGTTCTTC
D gene: -; clone size: few; V gene: TRBV11-2; J gene: TRBJ2-5; CDR3 protein: CASSLDLYSQETQYF; CDR3 DNA: TGTGCCAGCAGCTTAGATCTATACAGCCAAGAGACCCAGTACTTC
D gene: TRBD1; clone size: -; V gene: TRBV2; J gene: TRBJ2-7; CDR3 protein: CASSKQGKGFDEQYF; CDR3 DNA: TGTGCCAGCAGTAAACAGGGGAAAGGGTTTGACGAGCAGTACTTC
D gene: TRBD1; clone size: -; V gene: TRBV30; J gene: TRBJ2-7; CDR3 protein: CAWRTSIGTGKKEQYF; CDR3 DNA: TGTGCCTGGAGGACTAGCATCGGGACAGGGAAAAAAGAGCAGTACTTC
D gene: -; clone size: -; V gene: TRBV6-1; J gene: TRBJ2-1; CDR3 protein: CASSLLLEQFF; CDR3 DNA: TGTGCCAGCAGCCTATTATTAGAGCAGTTCTTC
D gene: TRBD1; clone size: few; V gene: TRBV28; J gene: TRBJ1-4; CDR3 protein: CASSSGQEREKLFF; CDR3 DNA: TGTGCCAGCAGTTCCGGACAGGAACGCGAAAAACTGTTTTTT
D gene: TRBD2; clone size: -; V gene: TRBV7-9; J gene: TRBJ2-3; CDR3 protein: CASSPRPSGGHTDTQYF; CDR3 DNA: TGTGCCAGCAGCCCTAGGCCTAGCGGGGGCCACACAGATACGCAGTATTTT
D gene: TRBD2; clone size: few; V gene: TRBV10-3; J gene: TRBJ2-2; CDR3 protein: CAISYSGGEELFF; CDR3 DNA: TGTGCCATCAGTTATAGCGGGGGGGAGGAGCTGTTTTTT